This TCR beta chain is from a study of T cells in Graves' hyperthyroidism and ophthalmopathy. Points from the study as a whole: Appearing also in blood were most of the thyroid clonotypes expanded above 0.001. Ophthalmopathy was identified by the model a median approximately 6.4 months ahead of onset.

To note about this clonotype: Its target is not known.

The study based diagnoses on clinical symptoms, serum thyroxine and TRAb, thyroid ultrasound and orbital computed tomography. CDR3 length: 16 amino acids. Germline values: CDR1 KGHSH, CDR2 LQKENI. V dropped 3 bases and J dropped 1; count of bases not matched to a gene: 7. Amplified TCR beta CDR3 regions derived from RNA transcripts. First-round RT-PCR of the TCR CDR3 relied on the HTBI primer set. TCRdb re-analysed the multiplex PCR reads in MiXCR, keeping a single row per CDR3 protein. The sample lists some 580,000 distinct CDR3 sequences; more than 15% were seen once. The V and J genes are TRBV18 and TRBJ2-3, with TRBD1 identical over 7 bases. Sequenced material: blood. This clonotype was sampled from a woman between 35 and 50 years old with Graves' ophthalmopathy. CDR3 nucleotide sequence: TGTGCCAGCTCACCGCGGAGAACAGGGGGCACAGATACGCAGTATTTT. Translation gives CASSPRRTGGTDTQYF.